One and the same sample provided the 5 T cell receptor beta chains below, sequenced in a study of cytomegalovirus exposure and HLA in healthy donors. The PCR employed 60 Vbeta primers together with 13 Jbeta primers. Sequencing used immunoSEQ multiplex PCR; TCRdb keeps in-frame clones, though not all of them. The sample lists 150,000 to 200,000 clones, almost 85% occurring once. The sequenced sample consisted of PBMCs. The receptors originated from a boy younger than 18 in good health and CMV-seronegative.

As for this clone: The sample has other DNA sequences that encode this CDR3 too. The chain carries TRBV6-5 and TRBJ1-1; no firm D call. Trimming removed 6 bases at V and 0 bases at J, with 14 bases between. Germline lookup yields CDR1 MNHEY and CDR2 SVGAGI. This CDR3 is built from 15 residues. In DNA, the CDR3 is TGTGCCAGCAGCCCGACTCCCCGTTTGAACACTGAAGCTTTCTTT. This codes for CASSPTPRLNTEAFF.

CDR3 nucleotides: TGTGCCAGCAGGGCCTCGGACAGGGGCTACGAGCAGTACTTC. This sequence encodes CASRASDRGYEQYF. The chain is built from TRBV28 and TRBJ2-7, with 9 bases fitting TRBD1. CDR3 length equals 14 residues. With 6 bases clipped from V and 3 bases from J, the junction kept 6 bases outside the gene matches. CDR1 is MDHEN, CDR2 SYDVKM, per germline.

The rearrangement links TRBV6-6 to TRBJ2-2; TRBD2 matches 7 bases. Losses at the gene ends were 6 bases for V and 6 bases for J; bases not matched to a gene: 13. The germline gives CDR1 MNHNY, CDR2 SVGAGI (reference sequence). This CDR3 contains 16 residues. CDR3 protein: CASRHNGLEVAGELFF. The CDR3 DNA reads TGTGCCAGCAGGCACAATGGACTAGAAGTGGCCGGGGAGCTGTTTTTT.

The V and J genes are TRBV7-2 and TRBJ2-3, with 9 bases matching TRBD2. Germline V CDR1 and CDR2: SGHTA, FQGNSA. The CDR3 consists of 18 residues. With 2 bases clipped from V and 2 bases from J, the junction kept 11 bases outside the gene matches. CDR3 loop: CASSLLVAGEMATDTQYF. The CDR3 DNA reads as TGTGCCAGCAGCTTATTGGTAGCGGGAGAGATGGCCACAGATACGCAGTATTTT.

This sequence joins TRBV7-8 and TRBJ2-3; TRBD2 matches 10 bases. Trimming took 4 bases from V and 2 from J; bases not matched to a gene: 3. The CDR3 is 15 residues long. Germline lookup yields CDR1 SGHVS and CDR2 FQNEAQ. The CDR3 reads CASSWTSGFTDTQYF. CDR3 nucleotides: TGTGCCAGCAGCTGGACTAGCGGTTTCACAGATACGCAGTATTTT.